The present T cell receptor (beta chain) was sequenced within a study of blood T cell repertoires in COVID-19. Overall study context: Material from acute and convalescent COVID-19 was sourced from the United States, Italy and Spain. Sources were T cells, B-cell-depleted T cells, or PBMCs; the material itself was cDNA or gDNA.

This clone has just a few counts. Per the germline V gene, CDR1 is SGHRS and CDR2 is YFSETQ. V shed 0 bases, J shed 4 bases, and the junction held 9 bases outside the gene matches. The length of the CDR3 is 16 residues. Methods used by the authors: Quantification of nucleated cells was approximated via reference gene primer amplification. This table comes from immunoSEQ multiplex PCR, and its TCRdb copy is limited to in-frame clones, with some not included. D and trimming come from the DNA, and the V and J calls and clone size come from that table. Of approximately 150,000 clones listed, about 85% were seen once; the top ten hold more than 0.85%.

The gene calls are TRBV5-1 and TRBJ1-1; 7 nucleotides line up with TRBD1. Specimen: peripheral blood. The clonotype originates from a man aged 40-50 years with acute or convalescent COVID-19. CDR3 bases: TGCGCCAGCAGCTTGGGGGACAGCCTTGGGGGCACTGAAGCTTTCTTT. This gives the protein CASSLGDSLGGTEAFF.